The 14 T cell receptor beta chains listed next were all sequenced from one sample in a study of cytomegalovirus exposure and HLA in healthy donors. This PCR relied on a set of 60 Vbeta primers and 13 Jbeta primers. Libraries were prepared by immunoSEQ multiplex PCR; TCRdb keeps only in-frame clonotypes and omits some of them. The top ten hold 11% of the sample, which has roughly 120,000 clones, roughly 80% seen once. Material: PBMCs. These TCRs come from a male donor in good health and CMV-seropositive.

This rearrangement joins TRBV4-2 to TRBJ2-7, with 9 bases matching TRBD1. This CDR3 has 17 residues. Trimming cost V 4 bases and J 3 bases; bases outside gene matches: 13. Germline values: CDR1 LGHNA, CDR2 YNFKEQ. CDR3 loop: CASSPEAGTGTIYEQYF. In DNA, the CDR3 is TGTGCCAGCAGCCCCGAGGCAGGGACAGGGACCATCTACGAGCAGTACTTC.

This chain connects TRBV19 to TRBJ1-1, with D perhaps TRBD1 (5 bases). V was trimmed by 6 bases and J by 4 bases, leaving 12 bases between them. In germline, CDR1 is LNHDA, CDR2 SQIVND (reference sequence). This CDR3 spans 13 amino acids. The CDR3, as DNA: TGTGCCAGTAGCCCCACCGGGGGCACTGAAGCTTTCTTT. Protein: CASSPTGGTEAFF. The whole variable domain, filled in from reference TRBV19 and TRBJ1-1, reads DGGITQSPKYLFRKEGQNVTLSCEQNLNHDAMYWYRQDPGQGLRLIYYSQIVNDFQKGDIAEGYSVSREKKESFPLTVTSAQKNPTAFYLCASSPTGGTEAFFGQGTRLTVV.

This chain links TRBV6-5 with TRBJ1-3; 7 bases map to TRBD1. The ends lost 6 bases at V and 0 bases at J; junction bases unmatched: 5. The CDR3 length is 15 residues. In germline, CDR1 is MNHEY, CDR2 SVGAGI. The chain's CDR3 is CASSPRDSSGNTIYF. The CDR3 DNA follows: TGTGCCAGCAGCCCCCGGGACAGCTCTGGAAACACCATATATTTT.

This clone was found once. The chain links TRBV5-4 to TRBJ2-1; a weak D match, TRBD2 (5 bases). V shed 1 base and J shed 0 bases, with 8 bases lying between them. CDR3 size: 15 residues. From germline, CDR1 is SGHNT and CDR2 YYREEE (reference sequence). CDR3 residues: CASSLWESSYNEQFF. The CDR3 nucleotides are TGTGCCAGCAGCTTGTGGGAGAGCTCCTACAATGAGCAGTTCTTC.

The rearrangement uses TRBV7-2 and TRBJ2-1; possible D gene TRBD2, 6 bases. CDR3 length: 13 amino acids. CDR1 and CDR2 from the germline V gene are SGHTA and FQGNSA. Trimming left V 4 bases short and J 7 bases short, with 11 bases between. The CDR3 sequence is CASSSGLLNEQFF. In DNA form, the CDR3 reads TGTGCCAGCAGCTCGGGACTGTTAAATGAGCAGTTCTTC.

The V and J genes are TRBV5-6 and TRBJ2-7, with 11 bases that match TRBD1. Trimming took 0 bases from V and 6 from J; bases not matched to a gene: 14. Germline loops: CDR1 SGHDT, CDR2 YYEEEE. The CDR3 has 18 amino acids. The CDR3 loop is CASSLVGQGVPFYPEQYF. CDR3 bases: TGTGCCAGCAGCTTGGTGGGACAGGGGGTCCCCTTCTACCCCGAGCAGTACTTC.

The CDR3 bases are TGTGCCAGCAGCCCAGGCAGCGGGGGCAGTTATGGGCAGTACTTC. It translates to CASSPGSGGSYGQYF. The chain carries TRBV7-9 and TRBJ2-7, with TRBD2 identical over 8 bases. The germline CDR1 and CDR2 sequences are SEHNR and FQNEAQ (reference sequence). The CDR3 is made up of 15 amino acids. After removal of 5 bases from V and 9 bases from J, the junction contained 15 bases not matched to a gene.

V gene TRBV7-2 combines with J gene TRBJ2-5; 7 nucleotides match TRBD1. TRBJ2-7 explains the end of the DNA better; the J call may be wrong. Looked up from germline, CDR1 is SGHTA and CDR2 is FQGNSA. The CDR3 spans 14 residues. The CDR3, as DNA: TGTGCCAGCAGTTCCGGGACAGCTTCCTACGAGCAGTACTTC. Translated: CASSSGTASYEQYF.

The chain uses TRBV10-3 and TRBJ2-5; the D gene is possibly TRBD2 (6 bases). The germline V gene has CDR1 ENHRY and CDR2 SYGVKD. This CDR3 comprises 15 residues. Trimming left V 3 bases short and J 5 bases short, with 16 bases between. CDR3 residues: CAISDGLSYRETQYF. The CDR3 DNA is TGTGCCATCAGTGATGGACTATCCTATCGGGAGACCCAGTACTTC.

This clone was seen only once. The DNA for the CDR3 is TGCGCCAGCAGCTTATCTGGCGGGACCTCCTACGAGCAGTACTTC. Its translation: CASSLSGGTSYEQYF. The chain has TRBV5-1 and TRBJ2-7, with D perhaps matching TRBD2 (6 bases). Trimming shortened V by 2 bases and J by 0 bases, and 12 bases separated the two germline ends. Germline CDR1 is SGHRS and CDR2 is YFSETQ. The CDR3 is made up of 15 amino acids.

The chain has TRBV7-2 and TRBJ1-6, with D possibly TRBD1 on 6 matching bases. Germline V gives CDR1 SGHTA, CDR2 FQGNSA. This CDR3 is 14 amino acids long. The V and J ends lost 6 bases and 9 bases respectively, with 15 bases between them. In DNA form, the CDR3 reads TGTGCCAGCAGGATCTCGGTAGGGGGTTCACCCCTCCACTTT. This translates into CASRISVGGSPLHF. The variable domain in full, with the rest retrieved from reference TRBV7-2 and TRBJ1-6, is GAGVSQSPSNKVTEKGKDVELRCDPISGHTALYWYRQSLGQGLEFLIYFQGNSAPDKSGLPSDRFSAERTGGSVSTLTIQRTQQEDSAVYLCASRISVGGSPLHFGNGTRLTVT.

Only a few counts were recorded for this clone. The chain carries TRBV28 and TRBJ1-1; D is possibly TRBD1 (5 bases). The V and J ends lost 4 bases and 0 bases respectively, with 18 bases between them. The germline V gene has CDR1 MDHEN and CDR2 SYDVKM. The CDR3 runs 17 residues. CDR3 loop: CASSSELGRTLNTEAFF. The CDR3 coding sequence is TGTGCCAGCAGTTCTGAGCTAGGCAGGACACTGAACACTGAAGCTTTCTTT.

Note on this clone: The junction differs from germline at one of its ends, possibly a read error. This rearrangement joins TRBV7-2 to TRBJ2-1; TRBD2 matches at 12 bases. The germline V gene has CDR1 SGHTA and CDR2 FQGNSA. This CDR3 has 14 amino acids. CDR3 in amino acids: CASSLDRTSGITVF. In nucleotides, the CDR3 is TGTGCCAGCAGCTTAGATCGGACTAGCGGGATTACGGTCTTC.

This clone has a handful of counts. The chain carries TRBV7-2 and TRBJ2-7; 9 nucleotides match TRBD1. Germline CDR1 reads SGHTA; CDR2 reads FQGNSA. The V gene end was trimmed by 5 bases and the J gene end by 4 bases; junction bases not matched to a gene: 6. This CDR3 spans 14 amino acids. CDR3 DNA: TGTGCCAGCAGCATACCCGGGACAGGGTACGAGCAGTACTTC. Translation gives CASSIPGTGYEQYF. The full variable domain, with the rest looked up from reference TRBV7-2 and TRBJ2-7, is GAGVSQSPSNKVTEKGKDVELRCDPISGHTALYWYRQSLGQGLEFLIYFQGNSAPDKSGLPSDRFSAERTGGSVSTLTIQRTQQEDSAVYLCASSIPGTGYEQYFGPGTRLTVT.